This T cell receptor beta chain was sequenced for a study of glioma-infiltrating T cells after dendritic cell vaccination. The study's findings and limits: Estimated pretreatment TIL content predicted outcome after dendritic cell vaccination. No direct clonality-survival link was found; a diverse polyclonal response may matter.

Regarding this clone: Its antigen is still unknown.

Sequencing used immunoSEQ multiplex PCR; TCRdb keeps in-frame clones, though not all of them. This table has 100,000 or so clones, 80% appearing once. Per germline, CDR1 LNHNV and CDR2 YYDKDF (reference sequence). CDR3 size: 15 residues. J lost 4 bases, V lost 1 base, and 4 bases had no gene match. The time point was: after dendritic cell vaccination, including at tumor progression/relapse. Blood PBMC samples: pre-vaccination, two weeks post third vaccination, and at tumor progression. The source of this sequence is a human donor with glioblastoma. This rearrangement joins TRBV15 to TRBJ2-1; 7 bases are shared with TRBD2. Sequencing used blood, obtained after dendritic cell vaccination. CDR3 residues: CATSRGEGWYNEQFF. The CDR3 bases are TGTGCCACCAGCAGAGGGGAGGGGTGGTACAATGAGCAGTTCTTC.